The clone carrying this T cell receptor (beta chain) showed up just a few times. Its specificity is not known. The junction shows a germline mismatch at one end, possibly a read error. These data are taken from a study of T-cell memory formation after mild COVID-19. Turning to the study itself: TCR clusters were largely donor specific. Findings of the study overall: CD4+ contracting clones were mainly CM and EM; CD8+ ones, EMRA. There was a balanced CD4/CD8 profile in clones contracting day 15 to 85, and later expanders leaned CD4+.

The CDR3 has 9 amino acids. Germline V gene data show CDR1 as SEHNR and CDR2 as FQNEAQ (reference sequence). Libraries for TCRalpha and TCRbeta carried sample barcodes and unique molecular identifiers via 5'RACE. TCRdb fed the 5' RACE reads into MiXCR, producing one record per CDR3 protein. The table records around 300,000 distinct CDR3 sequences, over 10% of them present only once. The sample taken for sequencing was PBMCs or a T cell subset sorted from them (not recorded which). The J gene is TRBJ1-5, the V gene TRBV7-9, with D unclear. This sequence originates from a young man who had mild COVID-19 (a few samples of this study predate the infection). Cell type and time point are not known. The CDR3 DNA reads TGTGCCGGCAGCTCCGACGGGGATTTT. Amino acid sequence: CAGSSDGDF.